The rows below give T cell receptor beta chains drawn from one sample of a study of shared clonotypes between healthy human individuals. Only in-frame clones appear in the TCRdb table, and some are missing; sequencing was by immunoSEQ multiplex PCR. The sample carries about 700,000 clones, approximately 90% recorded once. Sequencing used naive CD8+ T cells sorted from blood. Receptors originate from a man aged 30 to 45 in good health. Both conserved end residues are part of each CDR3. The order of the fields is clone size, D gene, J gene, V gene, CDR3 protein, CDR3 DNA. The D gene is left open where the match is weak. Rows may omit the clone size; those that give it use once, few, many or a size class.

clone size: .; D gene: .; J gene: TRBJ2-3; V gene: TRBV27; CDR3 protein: CASIGAGTQYF; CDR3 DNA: TGTGCCAGCATCGGCGCCGGTACGCAGTATTTT
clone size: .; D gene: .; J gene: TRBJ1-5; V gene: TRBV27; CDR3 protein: CASSFPNQPQHF; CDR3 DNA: TGTGCCAGCAGTTTTCCTAATCAGCCCCAGCATTTT
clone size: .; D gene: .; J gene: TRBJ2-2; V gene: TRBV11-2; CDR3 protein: CASSRGSGELFF; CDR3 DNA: TGTGCCAGCAGCCGAGGGTCCGGGGAGCTGTTTTTT
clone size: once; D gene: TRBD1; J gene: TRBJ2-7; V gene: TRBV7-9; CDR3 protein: CASSDPGQAYEQYF; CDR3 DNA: TGTGCCAGCAGCGATCCCGGACAGGCCTACGAGCAGTACTTC
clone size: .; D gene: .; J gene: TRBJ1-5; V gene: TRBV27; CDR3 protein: CASSPFRSGRNQPQHF; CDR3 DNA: TGTGCCAGCAGTCCGTTTCGTTCGGGGAGGAATCAGCCCCAGCATTTT
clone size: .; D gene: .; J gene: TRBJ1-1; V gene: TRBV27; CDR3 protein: CASSLWASGDTEAFF; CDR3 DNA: TGTGCCAGCAGTTTATGGGCAAGTGGGGACACTGAAGCTTTCTTT
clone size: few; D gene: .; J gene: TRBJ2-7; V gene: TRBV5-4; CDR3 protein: CASSLDDNYEQYF; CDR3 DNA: TGTGCCAGCAGCTTAGACGATAACTACGAGCAGTACTTC
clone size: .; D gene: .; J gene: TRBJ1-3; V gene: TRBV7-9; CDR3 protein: CASSSTRYSSGNTIYF; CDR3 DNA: TGTGCCAGCAGCTCGACCCGCTACAGTAGCGGAAACACCATATATTTT
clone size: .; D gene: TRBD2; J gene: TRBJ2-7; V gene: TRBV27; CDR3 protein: CASSIHSGRVFYEQYF; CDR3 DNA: TGTGCCAGCAGCATCCATAGCGGGAGGGTATTTTACGAGCAGTACTTC
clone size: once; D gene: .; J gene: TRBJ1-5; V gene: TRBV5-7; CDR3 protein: CASSLLSQPQHF; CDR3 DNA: TGTGCCAGCAGCTTGTTAAGTCAGCCCCAGCATTTT
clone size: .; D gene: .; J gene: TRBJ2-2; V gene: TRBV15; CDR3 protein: CATSRVAQLSTGELFF; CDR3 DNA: TGTGCCACCAGCAGAGTGGCACAGCTTTCCACCGGGGAGCTGTTTTTT
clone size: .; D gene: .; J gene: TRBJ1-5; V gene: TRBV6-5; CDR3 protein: CASSYSGSNQPQHF; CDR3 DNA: TGTGCCAGCAGTTACTCGGGTAGCAATCAGCCCCAGCATTTT
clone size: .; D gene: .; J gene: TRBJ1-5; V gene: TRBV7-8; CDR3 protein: CASSLEGGSSNQPQHF; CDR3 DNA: TGTGCCAGCAGCCTCGAGGGGGGCAGCTCCAATCAGCCCCAGCATTTT
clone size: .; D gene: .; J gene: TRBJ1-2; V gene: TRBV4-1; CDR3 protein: CASNQDSGSNYGYTF; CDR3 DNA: TGCGCCAGCAACCAAGACTCAGGGAGTAACTATGGCTACACCTTC
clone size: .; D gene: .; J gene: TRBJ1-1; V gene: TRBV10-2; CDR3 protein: CASSESTGGDTEAFF; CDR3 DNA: TGCGCCAGCAGTGAGTCTACGGGGGGGGATACTGAAGCTTTCTTT
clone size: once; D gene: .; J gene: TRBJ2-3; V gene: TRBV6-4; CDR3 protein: CASSVYTGFWQYF; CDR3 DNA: TGTGCCAGCAGTGTCTATACAGGGTTTTGGCAGTATTTT
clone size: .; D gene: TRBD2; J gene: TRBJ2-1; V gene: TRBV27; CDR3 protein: CASSRGTSGSEQFF; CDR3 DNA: TGTGCCAGCAGTCGGGGGACTAGCGGAAGCGAGCAGTTCTTC
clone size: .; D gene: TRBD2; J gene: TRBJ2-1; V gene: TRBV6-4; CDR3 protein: CASGQTSGRIHEQFF; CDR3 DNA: TGTGCCAGCGGACAGACTAGCGGGAGGATACATGAGCAGTTCTTC
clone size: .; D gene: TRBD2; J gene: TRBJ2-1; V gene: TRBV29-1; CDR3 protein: CSGGLAGSYNEQFF; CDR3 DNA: TGCAGCGGTGGACTAGCGGGCTCCTACAATGAGCAGTTCTTC
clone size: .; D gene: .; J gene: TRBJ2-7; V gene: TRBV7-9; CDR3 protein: CASSPDRRPAEQYF; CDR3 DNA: TGTGCCAGCAGCCCAGACAGGAGGCCAGCCGAGCAGTACTTC
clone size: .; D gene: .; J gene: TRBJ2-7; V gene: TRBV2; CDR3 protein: CASRQRRDSYYEQYF; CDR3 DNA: TGTGCCAGCAGGCAGCGCCGGGACTCGTACTACGAGCAGTACTTC
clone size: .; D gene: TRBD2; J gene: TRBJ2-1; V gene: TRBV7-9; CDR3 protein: CASTPGGSSPYSYNEQFF; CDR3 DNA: TGTGCCAGCACACCGGGGGGATCGAGTCCCTACTCCTACAATGAGCAGTTCTTC
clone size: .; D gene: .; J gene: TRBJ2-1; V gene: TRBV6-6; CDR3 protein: CASSFLAGGNEQFF; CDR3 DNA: TGTGCCAGCAGTTTCCTAGCCGGAGGGAATGAGCAGTTCTTC